This TCR beta chain was observed in a study of control samples from healthy donors and cancer patients. This CDR3 comprises 17 residues. V lost 5 bases and J 2 bases, leaving 16 bases between the germline ends. Per germline, CDR1 LNHNV and CDR2 YYDKDF (reference sequence). In the case of this clone: Additional DNA sequences in this sample encode the identical CDR3.

Libraries were prepared by immunoSEQ multiplex PCR; TCRdb keeps only in-frame clonotypes and omits some of them. In the table there are 390,000 or so clones, 80% to 95% of which are singletons. Material for sequencing was PBMCs. The chain combines TRBV15 with TRBJ2-6; D is perhaps TRBD1 (6 bases). The TCR comes from a man between 40 and 49 years old with head and neck cancer. The CDR3 here is CATSASLTGPGANVLTF. The CDR3 DNA sequence: TGTGCCACCAGCGCGAGCTTAACAGGGCCTGGGGCCAACGTCCTGACTTTC.